The rows below give T cell receptor beta chains drawn from one sample of a study of cytomegalovirus exposure and HLA in healthy donors. Method: immunoSEQ multiplex PCR; TCRdb's copy keeps in-frame clones and lacks some. The sample yields around 130,000 clones, about 80% seen once. The material sequenced was PBMCs. Receptors originate from a boy aged 2 to 9 in good health and CMV-seronegative. Each CDR3 is given with its conserved first and last residue. The D gene is left open where the match is weak. Clone size is not always given. Where it is, it says once, few, many or a class for expanded clones.

size,D,V,J,DNA,CDR3
.,.,TRBV5-1,TRBJ1-2,TGCGCCAGCAGCTTGTCGGGGGGTGAGGGCTACACCTTC,CASSLSGGEGYTF
.,.,TRBV6-1,TRBJ1-2,TGTGCCAGCAGTGAAGTACGAGGTCGTGGCTACACCTTC,CASSEVRGRGYTF
.,.,TRBV9,TRBJ1-3,TGTGCCAGCAGCGTAGCTACCCCGCCGGGTTCTGGAAACACCATATATTTT,CASSVATPPGSGNTIYF
.,TRBD1,TRBV7-9,TRBJ1-1,TGTGCCAGCAGCTTAGTTGGGACAGGGGCGGGGAACACTGAAGCTTTCTTT,CASSLVGTGAGNTEAFF
.,.,TRBV11-2,TRBJ1-6,TGTGCCAGCAGCTTATTTGGAGTCGGGGGGAAAGATTCACCCCTCCACTTT,CASSLFGVGGKDSPLHF
.,TRBD1,TRBV4-3,TRBJ1-2,TGCGCCAGCAGCCAAGTAATCGGGACAGCTCCTTTAAGGAACTATGGCTACACCTTC,CASSQVIGTAPLRNYGYTF
.,.,TRBV2,TRBJ1-2,TGTGCCAGCAGTGACAGGGGATCGTATGGCTACACCTTC,CASSDRGSYGYTF
.,.,TRBV27,TRBJ1-1,TGTGCCAGCAGTTTGCAGGGGAACACTGAAGCTTTCTTT,CASSLQGNTEAFF
once,TRBD2,TRBV27,TRBJ2-1,TGTGCCAGCAGTGTACTAGCGGGGGGGCCGGATGAGCAGTTCTTC,CASSVLAGGPDEQFF
.,.,TRBV19,TRBJ1-2,TGTGCCAGTAGCCGGGAGGGATGGGGTGAAGGGAACTATGGCTACACCTTC,CASSREGWGEGNYGYTF
.,TRBD2,TRBV7-2,TRBJ2-7,TGTGCCAGCAGCTGGGTGGCTAGCGGGGGAGACGAGCAGTACTTC,CASSWVASGGDEQYF
.,.,TRBV11-2,TRBJ1-2,TGTGCCAGCAGCTTAGCGGGGGGCTCTAACTATGGCTACACCTTC,CASSLAGGSNYGYTF
.,.,TRBV6-5,TRBJ1-1,TGTGCCAGCAGTTACTCGGGGACGCGGGGCACTGAAGCTTTCTTT,CASSYSGTRGTEAFF
.,.,TRBV27,TRBJ2-1,TGTGCCAGCAGTTCCCCCCGAGACGGGTACAATGAGCAGTTCTTC,CASSSPRDGYNEQFF
few,TRBD1,TRBV5-6,TRBJ2-7,TGTGCCAGCAGCTCCACAGACAGGGCCACCTACGAGCAGTACTTC,CASSSTDRATYEQYF
.,TRBD1,TRBV4-2,TRBJ1-2,TGTGCCAGCAGGGGGACAGGGGGATCTACTAACTATGGCTACACCTTC,CASRGTGGSTNYGYTF
.,TRBD1,TRBV19,TRBJ1-5,TGTGCCAGTAGTACTACCGGGACAGGGGGCAATCAGCCCCAGCATTTT,CASSTTGTGGNQPQHF
.,TRBD1,TRBV30,TRBJ2-2,TGTGCCTGGACTGTAAAGCCACGACAGGGTGTGAACACCGGGGAGCTGTTTTTT,CAWTVKPRQGVNTGELFF
.,TRBD1,TRBV7-2,TRBJ2-3,TGTGCCAGCAGCTTGACAGGGGGCGGGTTGGGTGGCACAGATACGCAGTATTTT,CASSLTGGGLGGTDTQYF
.,TRBD1,TRBV18,TRBJ1-3,TGTGCCAGCTCACGGGGGACAGTGGAATCTGGAAACACCATATATTTT,CASSRGTVESGNTIYF
few,TRBD1,TRBV7-3,TRBJ1-2,TGTGCCAGCAGCTCCCGGACAGGGGAAGGCTACACCTTC,CASSSRTGEGYTF
once,.,TRBV4-3,TRBJ1-2,TGCGCCAGCAGCCAAGATTTCGGGCAGGGGAAGGGCTACACCTTC,CASSQDFGQGKGYTF
.,.,TRBV5-1,TRBJ2-2,TGCGCCAGCAGCTCCGCGACGGGGAGGTCCGGGGAGCTGTTTTTT,CASSSATGRSGELFF
.,.,TRBV11-3,TRBJ2-5,TGTGCCAGCAGCTTAGACGCGTACCAAGAGACCCAGTACTTC,CASSLDAYQETQYF
.,TRBD2,TRBV5-1,TRBJ2-5,TGCGCCAGCAACCTGCTCGCGGGGGGTACGAAGACCCAGTACTTC,CASNLLAGGTKTQYF
few,TRBD2,TRBV19,TRBJ2-2,TGTGCCAGTAGTCCCAGCGGGGTGGCGGCCGGGGAGCTGTTTTTT,CASSPSGVAAGELFF
.,TRBD2,TRBV6-4,TRBJ2-1,TGTGCCAGCAGTGCTAGCGGGGGGGCCCTCGATGAGCAGTTCTTC,CASSASGGALDEQFF
.,TRBD2,TRBV11-2,TRBJ2-1,TGTGCCAGCAGCTTAGGATCTCTCCTAGCGGAGACCTCCTACAATGAGCAGTTCTTC,CASSLGSLLAETSYNEQFF
.,TRBD2,TRBV11-2,TRBJ2-3,TGTGCCAGCAGCTTAGTTGGGCCTAGCGGGACGGATACGCAGTATTTT,CASSLVGPSGTDTQYF
.,TRBD1,TRBV6-1,TRBJ2-7,TGTGCCAGCAGTGAACCCGGGACAGGTTCCTACGAGCAGTACTTC,CASSEPGTGSYEQYF
few,.,TRBV7-9,TRBJ1-2,TGTGCCAGCAGCTTTCCAAGGAGACAGGACTCCTCCTATGGCTACACCTTC,CASSFPRRQDSSYGYTF
.,TRBD1,TRBV9,TRBJ1-6,TGTGCCAGCAGCGCGACAGGGGGTGACTCACCCCTCCACTTT,CASSATGGDSPLHF
.,TRBD1,TRBV15,TRBJ2-1,TGTGCCACCGGCAAGGACAGGGGGTCCTACAATGAGCAGTTCTTC,CATGKDRGSYNEQFF
.,.,TRBV11-2,TRBJ1-1,TGTCTAACAGAGCCGAACACTGAAGCTTTCTTT,CLTEPNTEAFF
.,.,TRBV21-1,TRBJ2-5,TGTGCCAGCAGCAAAATCCGGCGGGGGGGTTTCCAAGAGACCCAGTACTTC,CASSKIRRGGFQETQYF
few,.,TRBV6-6,TRBJ1-2,TGTGCCAGCAGTTACCCCCGACAGCTCCACATGGGCTACACCTTC,CASSYPRQLHMGYTF
.,.,TRBV7-6,TRBJ2-1,TGTGCCAGCAGCTACTCCGGGAATGAGCAGTTCTTC,CASSYSGNEQFF
.,.,TRBV5-6,TRBJ2-5,TGTGCCAGCAGCCCCCAGGTCGGGAGAGGAGAGACCCAGTACTTC,CASSPQVGRGETQYF
.,.,TRBV5-8,TRBJ1-3,TGTGCCAGCAGCATCCGACAGTCCTCTGGAAACACCATATATTTT,CASSIRQSSGNTIYF
.,TRBD2,TRBV4-2,TRBJ2-2,TGTGCCAGCAGCCAAGAGCCTAGCGGGGGGGCGGGGGAGCTGTTTTTT,CASSQEPSGGAGELFF
.,.,TRBV19,TRBJ1-3,TGTGCCAGTAGTTTGACAGTTGGAAACACCATATATTTT,CASSLTVGNTIYF
.,.,TRBV4-2,TRBJ2-2,TGTGCCAGCAGCCTATCGGCGGGGTATACCGGGGAGCTGTTTTTT,CASSLSAGYTGELFF
.,.,TRBV6-1,TRBJ2-2,TGTGCCAGCAGTGAATGGGGCACCACCGGGGAGCTGTTTTTT,CASSEWGTTGELFF
.,.,TRBV27,TRBJ1-1,TGTGCCAGCAGTAGCTACACTGAAGCTTTCTTT,CASSSYTEAFF
.,TRBD1,TRBV11-1,TRBJ1-5,TGTGCCAGCAGCTTAGGGACAGGGCCGTATCAGCCCCAGCATTTT,CASSLGTGPYQPQHF
.,TRBD1,TRBV29-1,TRBJ1-1,TGCAGCGTGACAGGGAGGATGAACACTGAAGCTTTCTTT,CSVTGRMNTEAFF
few,.,TRBV5-1,TRBJ1-1,TGCGCCAGCCGAACCACAGGCCTTAGCGGTAACACTGAAGCTTTCTTT,CASRTTGLSGNTEAFF
.,.,TRBV13,TRBJ2-1,TGTGCCAGCAGCTACGGGGAAGAGAATGAGCAGTTCTTC,CASSYGEENEQFF
.,.,TRBV5-1,TRBJ2-2,TGCGCCAGCAGCCCAGGGTTCGGCGGGGAGCTGTTTTTT,CASSPGFGGELFF
.,.,TRBV6-5,TRBJ2-2,TGTGCCAGCACCTACGGGGCGAACACCGGGGAGCTGTTTTTT,CASTYGANTGELFF
.,.,TRBV19,TRBJ2-2,TGTGCCAGTAGTATAGGCGGACTCGACACCGGGGAGCTGTTTTTT,CASSIGGLDTGELFF
once,.,TRBV9,TRBJ2-3,TGTGCCAGCAGCACTCAGGGGGAGGTCGGGGATACGCAGTATTTT,CASSTQGEVGDTQYF
.,.,TRBV9,TRBJ1-4,TGTGCCAGCAGCGTAGGGGGGGATGATGAAAAACTGTTTTTT,CASSVGGDDEKLFF